These 7 T cell receptor beta chains originate from one sample sequenced in a study of identical twins. TCRdb reprocessed the 5' RACE reads with MiXCR, giving one entry per CDR3 protein. The sample yields under 900,000 distinct CDR3 sequences, about 20% seen once. The same sample was also studied in work on T cells expressing NK-cell markers.

The sequencing sample was made of PBMCs. The receptors derive from a woman aged 18-29 years in good health.

The sample holds one count of this clonotype. This sequence joins TRBV5-1 and TRBJ2-1; TRBD2 matches at 9 bases. V lost 4 bases, J lost 7 bases, and 9 bases stayed unmatched. Germline loops: CDR1 SGHRS, CDR2 YFSETQ. The CDR3 runs to 15 residues. The CDR3 protein is CASSPWREGLNEQFF. CDR3 nucleotide sequence: TGCGCCAGCAGCCCGTGGCGGGAGGGCCTGAATGAGCAGTTCTTC.

This clonotype was picked up a small number of times. The CDR3 nucleotides are TGTGCCAGCAGTACATACCAGACTAGTTCCGGGGAGCTGTTTTTT. Its translation: CASSTYQTSSGELFF. The gene calls are TRBV25-1 and TRBJ2-2, with D maybe TRBD2 (6 bases). With 5 bases removed from V and 6 bases from J, the gap between germline ends came to 16 bases. The CDR3 length is 15 residues. Germline CDR1 is MGHDK and CDR2 is SYGVNS.

This clonotype was counted a few times. The chain combines TRBV12-3 or TRBV12-4 with TRBJ1-2; D may be TRBD1 (6 bases). With 7 bases removed from V and 4 bases from J, the gap between germline ends came to 16 bases. The CDR3 has 14 residues. The CDR3 DNA is TGTGCCAGCAACTTGGGGGGGCTTACCTATGGCTACACCTTC. Translated, it gives CASNLGGLTYGYTF.

The V call is TRBV5-1, the J call TRBJ2-2, with D possibly TRBD1 on 6 matching bases. Trimming left V 7 bases short and J 1 base short, with 14 bases between. Looked up from germline, CDR1 is SGHRS and CDR2 is YFSETQ. This CDR3 contains 15 residues. CDR3 residues: CASAPGAVNTGELFF. The CDR3 nucleotides read TGCGCCAGCGCGCCAGGGGCCGTGAACACCGGGGAGCTGTTTTTT.

CDR3 sequence: CSVATGVTYNEQFF. The CDR3 nucleotides are TGCAGCGTTGCAACAGGGGTCACTTACAATGAGCAGTTCTTC. This chain links TRBV29-1 with TRBJ2-1; 7 nucleotides line up with TRBD1. The ends lost 4 bases at V and 4 bases at J; junction bases unmatched: 7. This CDR3 spans 14 amino acids. CDR1 is SQVTM, CDR2 ANQGSEA, per germline.

This rearrangement joins TRBV5-1 to TRBJ2-3; perhaps TRBD2 as D (5 bases). Looked up from germline, CDR1 is SGHRS and CDR2 is YFSETQ. V lost 0 bases and J 4 bases, leaving 9 bases between the germline ends. This CDR3 comprises 14 residues. In DNA, the CDR3 is TGCGCCAGCAGCTTGGAGCGGCCCTCAGATACGCAGTATTTT. As protein: CASSLERPSDTQYF.

This chain links TRBV5-6 with TRBJ2-7, with no clear D. V was clipped by 4 bases and J by 4 bases, with 12 bases between them. The CDR3 contains 13 residues. CDR1 is SGHDT and CDR2 is YYEEEE in the germline V gene. The DNA of the CDR3 is TGTGCCAGCAGCCCCAATTTGTTGTACGAGCAGTACTTC. Encoded protein: CASSPNLLYEQYF.